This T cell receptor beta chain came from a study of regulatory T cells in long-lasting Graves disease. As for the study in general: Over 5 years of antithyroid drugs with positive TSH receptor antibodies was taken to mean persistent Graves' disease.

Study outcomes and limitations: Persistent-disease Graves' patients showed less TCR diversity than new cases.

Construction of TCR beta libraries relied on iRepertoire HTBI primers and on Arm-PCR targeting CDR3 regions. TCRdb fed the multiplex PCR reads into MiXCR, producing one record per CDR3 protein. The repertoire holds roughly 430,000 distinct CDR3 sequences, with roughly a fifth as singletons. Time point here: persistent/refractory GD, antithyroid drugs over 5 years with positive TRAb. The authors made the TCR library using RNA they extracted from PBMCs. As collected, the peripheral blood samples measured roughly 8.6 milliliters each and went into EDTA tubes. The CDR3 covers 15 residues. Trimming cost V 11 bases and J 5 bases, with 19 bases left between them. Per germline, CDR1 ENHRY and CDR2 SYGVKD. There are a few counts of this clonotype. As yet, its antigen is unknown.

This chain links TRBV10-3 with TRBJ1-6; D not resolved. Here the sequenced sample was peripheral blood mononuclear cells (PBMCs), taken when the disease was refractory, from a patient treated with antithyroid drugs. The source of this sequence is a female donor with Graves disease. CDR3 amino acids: CAPDGRQKNNSPLHF. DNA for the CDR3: TGTGCCCCCGATGGACGGCAGAAGAATAATTCACCCCTCCACTTT.